One and the same sample provided the 25 T cell receptor beta chains below, sequenced in a study of T cells in Graves' hyperthyroidism and ophthalmopathy. TCR beta CDR3 regions were amplified from RNA transcripts. First-round RT-PCR of the TCR CDR3 relied on the HTBI primer set. TCRdb re-called the multiplex PCR reads with MiXCR, one entry per CDR3 protein. The table lists some 380,000 distinct CDR3 sequences, about 13% of them singletons. The sequenced material came from blood. These receptors were obtained from a man in his thirties or forties with Graves' hyperthyroidism that later progressed to Graves' ophthalmopathy.

This clonotype was recorded at least ten times. The rearrangement joins TRBV30 to TRBJ2-1; no clear D. V shed 0 bases and J shed 8 bases, with 14 bases lying between them. Germline-derived CDR1 and CDR2 are GTSNPN and SVGIG (reference sequence). The CDR3 is 14 residues long. The CDR3 bases are TGTGCCTGGAGTGTACCTACCCAGTGGGATGAGCAGTTCTTC. This translates into CAWSVPTQWDEQFF.

This sequence joins TRBV19 and TRBJ1-2, with D uncertain. The germline V gene encodes CDR1 LNHDA and CDR2 SQIVND (reference sequence). The CDR3 covers 14 residues. Trimming removed 0 bases from V and 5 bases from J, with 10 bases in between. CDR3 region: CASSIELAGYGYTF. The CDR3 coding sequence is TGTGCCAGTAGTATAGAACTTGCTGGATATGGCTACACCTTC. Together with reference TRBV19 and TRBJ1-2, the CDR3 gives the full variable domain: DGGITQSPKYLFRKEGQNVTLSCEQNLNHDAMYWYRQDPGQGLRLIYYSQIVNDFQKGDIAEGYSVSREKKESFPLTVTSAQKNPTAFYLCASSIELAGYGYTFGSGTRLTVV.

This clonotype was detected only a few times. This may stem from a read error, because a much larger clone lies one nucleotide away. The chain has TRBV9 and TRBJ1-1; D is undetermined. The germline CDR1 and CDR2 sequences are SGDLS and YYNGEE. The CDR3 runs 13 residues. Trimming took 3 bases from V and 1 from J, leaving 7 bases between them. The CDR3 DNA reads as TGTGCCAGCAGCGCGGGCCCGAACACTGAAGCTTTCTTT. Residues: CASSAGPNTEAFF. The full variable domain, with the rest looked up from reference TRBV9 and TRBJ1-1, is DSGVTQTPKHLITATGQRVTLRCSPRSGDLSVYWYQQSLDQGLQFLIQYYNGEERAKGNILERFSAQQFPDLHSELNLSSLELGDSALYFCASSAGPNTEAFFGQGTRLTVV.

At least ten counts were recorded for this clonotype. This chain connects TRBV3-1 to TRBJ1-6, with TRBD1 matching over 12 bases. V trimming: 2 bases; J trimming: 9 bases; junction bases outside the gene matches: 8. This CDR3 has 17 residues. Germline CDR1 reads LGHDT; CDR2 reads YNNKEL (reference sequence). CDR3 residues: CASSQPSRDRGRSPLHF. CDR3 in DNA: TGTGCCAGCAGCCAACCTTCCCGGGACAGGGGGCGTTCACCCCTCCACTTT.

The chain recombines TRBV12-3 or TRBV12-4 with TRBJ1-5; 7 nucleotides align to TRBD1. The CDR3 is 14 amino acids. V gave up 5 bases and J gave up 11 bases; unmatched junction bases: 12. In nucleotides, the CDR3 is TGTGCCAGCAGTCCGGACAGGCGGGGTGAGACCCAGCATTTT. Amino acid sequence: CASSPDRRGETQHF.

This clonotype was observed a few times. This sequence joins TRBV5-1 and TRBJ2-7, with 7 bases that match TRBD2. The V and J ends lost 0 bases and 3 bases, in that order; junction bases with no gene match: 9. This CDR3 has 16 amino acids. Germline V gene sequence: CDR1 SGHRS, CDR2 YFSETQ. The CDR3 is CASSLGGGISHYEQYF. CDR3 bases: TGCGCCAGCAGCTTGGGGGGGGGGATATCACACTACGAGCAGTACTTC.

Ten or more counts support this clonotype. The chain links TRBV5-1 to TRBJ1-2; no reliable D call. The CDR3 has 13 residues. V was cut by 9 bases and J by 0 bases, with 12 bases left in between. Germline CDR1 SGHRS, CDR2 YFSETQ. CDR3: CATRDGANYGYTF. The CDR3 region has the DNA TGCGCCACTCGTGACGGAGCTAACTATGGCTACACCTTC.

The chain employs TRBV4-1 and TRBJ1-5, with a tentative D call TRBD1 (6 bases). The CDR3 consists of 17 residues. V was shortened by 4 bases and J by 0 bases, with 16 bases between the two germline ends. From germline, CDR1 is MGHRA and CDR2 YSYEKL. The CDR3 sequence: CASSPTRTVYSNQPQHF. CDR3 in DNA: TGCGCCAGCAGCCCGACTCGGACAGTTTATAGCAATCAGCCCCAGCATTTT.

In this sample, this clonotype turned up many times. The chain carries TRBV5-6 and TRBJ2-3; a possible D gene is TRBD1 (6 bases). The CDR3 length is 14 residues. Germline V CDR1 and CDR2: SGHDT, YYEEEE. Trimming stripped 4 bases from V and 6 bases from J, with 15 bases between. CDR3 protein: CASSQIRGSDTQYF. In DNA, the CDR3 is TGTGCCAGCAGCCAGATTAGGGGGTCTGATACGCAGTATTTT.

This clonotype was found a few times. The chain carries TRBV5-4 and TRBJ1-2; 8 bases agree with TRBD1. The length of the CDR3 is 14 residues. CDR1 and CDR2 (germline): SGHNT, YYREEE (reference sequence). V lost 4 bases to trimming and J lost 7 bases; unmatched junction nucleotides: 9. DNA for the CDR3: TGTGCCAGCAGCCCGACAGGGGCATACGGTGGCTACACCTTC. It specifies CASSPTGAYGGYTF.

DNA for the CDR3: TGCGCCAGCAGCCCCCATGTTGCGGGGCGCGGTGAAGCTTTCTTT. Amino acid sequence: CASSPHVAGRGEAFF. The gene calls are TRBV4-1 and TRBJ1-1; perhaps TRBD1 as D (5 bases). Trimming removed 4 bases from V and 7 bases from J, with 19 bases in between. The CDR3 runs 15 residues. Germline values: CDR1 MGHRA, CDR2 YSYEKL.

This clonotype appeared a few times. The chain recombines TRBV27 with TRBJ2-1; D uncertain. Trimming shortened V by 5 bases and J by 0 bases, and 5 bases separated the two germline ends. This CDR3 has 13 amino acids. Germline CDR1 reads MNHEY; CDR2 reads SMNVEV (reference sequence). CDR3 coding DNA: TGTGCCAGCAGTACAATCTCCTACAATGAGCAGTTCTTC. Translation: CASSTISYNEQFF.

CDR3 region: CASSPDRRIEETQYF. The CDR3 coding sequence is TGTGCCAGCAGCCCGGACAGGCGTATCGAAGAGACCCAGTACTTC. The chain uses TRBV2 and TRBJ2-5, with TRBD1 identical over 7 bases. After removal of 6 bases from V and 3 bases from J, the junction contained 10 bases not matched to a gene. Germline V lookup: CDR1 SNHLY, CDR2 FYNNEI. This CDR3 spans 15 amino acids.

This clonotype occurred many times. The chain recombines TRBV2 with TRBJ1-2; weak D call: TRBD1 (5 bases). The CDR3 runs 14 residues. Germline CDR1 reads SNHLY; CDR2 reads FYNNEI. With 4 bases removed from V and 5 bases from J, the gap between germline ends came to 14 bases. This CDR3 is CASSGGGGVYGYTF. In nucleotides, the CDR3 is TGTGCCAGCAGTGGGGGGGGTGGGGTGTATGGCTACACCTTC.

V gene TRBV29-1 combines with J gene TRBJ2-2; D gene ambiguous. This CDR3 spans 14 amino acids. Looked up from germline, CDR1 is SQVTM and CDR2 is ANQGSEA. Deletions cut 7 bases from V and 0 bases from J, with 12 bases between. CDR3 in amino acids: CSGRTQANTGELFF. The CDR3 DNA follows: TGCAGCGGTCGGACCCAGGCGAACACCGGGGAGCTGTTTTTT.

The chain joins TRBV5-1 to TRBJ2-7, with D unclear. The CDR3 contains 16 residues. Trimming cost V 4 bases and J 0 bases, with 17 bases left between them. Germline V lookup: CDR1 SGHRS, CDR2 YFSETQ. CDR3 amino acids: CASSPLVSSSSYEQYF. For the CDR3, the DNA is TGCGCCAGCAGCCCCCTGGTCTCCTCGAGCTCCTACGAGCAGTACTTC.

There are many counts of this clonotype. The chain has TRBV9 and TRBJ1-6; the match to TRBD1 covers 7 bases. Germline V gene lookup returns CDR1 SGDLS and CDR2 YYNGEE. This CDR3 comprises 15 residues. V was pared by 3 bases and J by 10 bases, with 10 bases of the junction left unmatched. The CDR3 DNA sequence: TGTGCCAGCAGCGACCTTCGACAGGGAGGGTCACCCCTCCACTTT. Encoded protein: CASSDLRQGGSPLHF.

This clonotype was recorded at least ten times. The rearrangement uses TRBV11-2 and TRBJ2-5, with D perhaps matching TRBD1 (6 bases). This CDR3 spans 14 amino acids. The V end was cut by 6 bases, the J end by 4 bases, with 15 bases between. Looked up from germline, CDR1 is SGHAT and CDR2 is FQNNGV. The CDR3 is CASRPLQGRETQYF. Written as DNA, the CDR3 is TGTGCCAGCAGACCTTTACAGGGCAGAGAGACCCAGTACTTC.

The rearrangement uses TRBV7-3 and TRBJ2-1; TRBD2 aligns across 10 bases. Trimming cost V 8 bases and J 4 bases; bases outside gene matches: 11. Germline CDR1 and CDR2: SGHTA and FQGTGA. This CDR3 spans 16 amino acids. DNA for the CDR3: TGTGCCAGCGGGCCCAGCGGGGGGGCCGGATACAATGAGCAGTTCTTC. It yields the protein CASGPSGGAGYNEQFF.

The chain has TRBV24-1 and TRBJ2-1; D not certain. The CDR3 sequence is 14 residues long. V gave up 5 bases and J gave up 5 bases, with 12 bases separating them. Germline CDR1 is KGHDR and CDR2 is SFDVKD. CDR3: CATSVGRVDNEQFF. Written as DNA, the CDR3 is TGTGCCACCAGTGTTGGTAGGGTGGACAATGAGCAGTTCTTC.

This clonotype was seen many times. The V and J genes are TRBV9 and TRBJ2-7; tentatively, D is TRBD2 (5 bases). The CDR3 contains 14 residues. Trimming shortened V by 4 bases and J by 6 bases, and 17 bases separated the two germline ends. The V gene's germline CDR1 is SGDLS and CDR2 YYNGEE. The CDR3 nucleotides are TGTGCCAGCAGCTTCGGGATTGAACCTCGCGAGCAGTACTTC. Protein product: CASSFGIEPREQYF.

This clonotype turned up a few times. The chain joins TRBV24-1 to TRBJ1-2; a possible D gene is TRBD1 (5 bases). CDR3 size: 16 residues. V gave up 4 bases and J gave up 0 bases, with 14 bases separating them. Per germline, CDR1 KGHDR and CDR2 SFDVKD. The CDR3 loop is CATSEPGPHANYGYTF. The CDR3 coding sequence is TGTGCCACCAGTGAACCGGGACCGCACGCTAACTATGGCTACACCTTC.

This clonotype was seen more than once but under ten times. The V call is TRBV27, the J call TRBJ1-3, with D unresolved. Trimming stripped 0 bases from V and 4 bases from J, with 7 bases between. Germline loops: CDR1 MNHEY, CDR2 SMNVEV (reference sequence). The CDR3 is 14 amino acids. The CDR3 DNA sequence: TGTGCCAGCAGTTTATCCCCAGGCGGAAACACCATATATTTT. Its translation is CASSLSPGGNTIYF.

This chain connects TRBV28 to TRBJ1-3; D gene unclear. CDR1 MDHEN and CDR2 SYDVKM come from the germline V gene. This CDR3 has 13 amino acids. V was shortened by 7 bases and J by 0 bases, with 7 bases between the two germline ends. The CDR3 nucleotides read TGTGCCAGCAAATGGAACTCTGGAAACACCATATATTTT. Translating gives CASKWNSGNTIYF.

In regard to this clonotype: The germline gene is not matched at one end of the junction; a read error may be the cause. The chain combines TRBV7-9 with TRBJ1-1, with D possibly matching TRBD1 (6 bases). Per germline, CDR1 SEHNR and CDR2 FQNEAQ (reference sequence). CDR3 length: 14 residues. CDR3 sequence: CASRLGGRGTEAFF. The CDR3 DNA is TGTGCCAGCAGGTTAGGGGGGCGGGGGACTGAAGCTTTCTTT.